These 24 T cell receptor beta chains came from one sample sequenced in a study of shared clonotypes between healthy human individuals. Using immunoSEQ multiplex PCR, the repertoire was profiled, and TCRdb retains in-frame clones only, with some absent. Of fewer than 1.6 million clones in the sample, about 98.5% were seen once. Source material: naive CD4+ T cells sorted from blood. Subset here: CD45RA+ positively selected. The receptor set was obtained from a man aged 25-45 years in good health.

The chain has TRBV7-2 and TRBJ2-5; perhaps TRBD1 as D (5 bases). There are 16 residues in the CDR3. V lost 2 bases, J lost 2 bases, and 15 bases lay in between. From germline, CDR1 is SGHTA and CDR2 FQGNSA. The CDR3 region has the DNA TGTGCCAGCAGCTTAAGGCAGGGTTACAGGCAAGAGACCCAGTACTTC. Its translation is CASSLRQGYRQETQYF. The entire variable domain, with the rest obtained from reference TRBV7-2 and TRBJ2-5, is as follows: GAGVSQSPSNKVTEKGKDVELRCDPISGHTALYWYRQSLGQGLEFLIYFQGNSAPDKSGLPSDRFSAERTGGSVSTLTIQRTQQEDSAVYLCASSLRQGYRQETQYFGPGTRLLVL.

The chain is built from TRBV15 and TRBJ2-4; the D gene is possibly TRBD2 (7 bases). The CDR3 has 16 residues. Germline loops: CDR1 LNHNV, CDR2 YYDKDF (reference sequence). V lost 0 bases to trimming and J lost 0 bases, with 9 bases between them. The CDR3 protein is CATSRERGLAKNIQYF. CDR3 nucleotide sequence: TGTGCCACCAGCAGAGAGCGGGGGCTAGCCAAAAACATTCAGTACTTC.

This chain uses TRBV2 with TRBJ1-5; D is unresolved. Trimming took off 5 bases at V and 10 bases at J, with 15 bases between the two ends. The CDR3 is 13 amino acids. CDR1 and CDR2 from the germline V gene are SNHLY and FYNNEI. The CDR3 region is CASSRDRSGPQHF. CDR3 coding DNA: TGTGCCAGCAGTCGTGACCGGTCGGGTCCCCAGCATTTT.

The count of this clone is one. The J gene is TRBJ2-7, the V gene TRBV6-1; perhaps TRBD1 as D (5 bases). There are 15 residues in the CDR3. V lost 2 bases and J 1 base, leaving 12 bases between the germline ends. Germline CDR1 is MNHNS and CDR2 is SASEGT. Written as DNA, the CDR3 is TGTGCCAGCAGTGAACTGGGGCGCGATTCCTACGAGCAGTACTTC. It is translated as CASSELGRDSYEQYF.

This clone is a singleton in its sample. For the CDR3, the DNA is TGTGCCAGCTCCTATCCTTTGGGGGGCAATCAGCCCCAGCATTTT. As protein: CASSYPLGGNQPQHF. The chain has TRBV6-1 and TRBJ1-5, with D perhaps matching TRBD1 (5 bases). Germline CDR1 and CDR2: MNHNS and SASEGT. There are 15 residues in the CDR3. V was shortened by 8 bases and J by 2 bases, with 16 bases between the two germline ends.

The chain uses TRBV4-1 and TRBJ1-5; no clear D. This CDR3 has 16 residues. Between the trimmed V and J ends, which lost 3 bases and 4 bases, there was a span of 16 bases. The germline V gene has CDR1 MGHRA and CDR2 YSYEKL. The CDR3 region has the DNA TGCGCCAGCAGCCAGTATGGACCTTCTGCGAATCAGCCCCAGCATTTT. Protein sequence: CASSQYGPSANQPQHF.

V gene TRBV4-2 combines with J gene TRBJ2-3, with no clear D. Germline V gives CDR1 LGHNA, CDR2 YNFKEQ. The CDR3 sequence is 13 residues long. Between the trimmed V and J ends, which lost 1 base and 2 bases, there was a span of 4 bases. The CDR3 nucleotides are TGTGCCAGCAGCCAAGCTCCCACAGATACGCAGTATTTT. Amino acids: CASSQAPTDTQYF.

The gene calls are TRBV5-1 and TRBJ2-2; perhaps D is TRBD1 or TRBD2 (5 bases each). The CDR3 runs 15 residues. The germline V gene has CDR1 SGHRS and CDR2 YFSETQ. V was pared by 3 bases and J by 1 base, with 10 bases between. CDR3: CASSSRGLNTGELFF. In nucleotides, the CDR3 is TGCGCCAGCAGCTCGAGGGGATTGAACACCGGGGAGCTGTTTTTT. Looking up the rest from reference TRBV5-1 and TRBJ2-2 gives the full variable domain: KAGVTQTPRYLIKTRGQQVTLSCSPISGHRSVSWYQQTPGQGLQFLFEYFSETQRNKGNFPGRFSGRQFSNSRSEMNVSTLELGDSALYLCASSSRGLNTGELFFGEGSRLTVL.

This clone was seen a single time. The gene calls are TRBV5-4 and TRBJ1-4; TRBD1 matches 7 bases. This CDR3 is built from 14 residues. The ends lost 3 bases at V and 5 bases at J; junction bases unmatched: 4. CDR1 and CDR2 from the germline V gene are SGHNT and YYREEE (reference sequence). CDR3: CASSSTGVNEKLFF. CDR3 nucleotides: TGTGCCAGCAGCTCAACAGGGGTAAATGAAAAACTGTTTTTT.

The gene calls are TRBV18 and TRBJ2-2; 7 nucleotides match TRBD2. Trimming removed 1 base from V and 2 bases from J; junction bases left unmatched: 4. The CDR3 is 16 amino acids. Germline loops: CDR1 KGHSH, CDR2 LQKENI. The CDR3 coding sequence is TGTGCCAGCTCACCACAGCCTAGCGGAAACACCGGGGAGCTGTTTTTT. It translates to CASSPQPSGNTGELFF.

The chain uses TRBV19 and TRBJ1-5, with 8 bases that match TRBD1. This CDR3 is built from 18 residues. Germline assignment: CDR1 LNHDA and CDR2 SQIVND (reference sequence). The V segment lost 3 bases and the J segment 9 bases; nucleotides outside the gene matches: 19. This CDR3 reads CASSIRVLPRTGPRPQHF. The DNA of the CDR3 is TGTGCCAGTAGTATTCGTGTCTTACCTCGGACAGGGCCTCGGCCCCAGCATTTT. The full variable domain, rest sourced from reference TRBV19 and TRBJ1-5, is DGGITQSPKYLFRKEGQNVTLSCEQNLNHDAMYWYRQDPGQGLRLIYYSQIVNDFQKGDIAEGYSVSREKKESFPLTVTSAQKNPTAFYLCASSIRVLPRTGPRPQHFGDGTRLSIL.

This clone has just one count. The V call is TRBV28, the J call TRBJ2-1; 8 nucleotides match TRBD2. The V gene end was trimmed by 3 bases and the J gene end by 1 base; junction bases not matched to a gene: 5. The V gene's germline CDR1 is MDHEN and CDR2 SYDVKM. The length of the CDR3 is 16 residues. The CDR3 protein is CASSLTGTRSYNEQFF. The CDR3 DNA reads as TGTGCCAGCAGTTTGACCGGGACTAGGTCCTACAATGAGCAGTTCTTC.

The V and J genes are TRBV11-2 and TRBJ2-1; 12 nucleotides agree with TRBD2. V dropped 7 bases and J dropped 10; count of bases not matched to a gene: 11. CDR3 length: 15 residues. Per the germline V gene, CDR1 is SGHAT and CDR2 is FQNNGV. DNA of the CDR3: TGTGCCAGCACCCGACCGGGACTAGCGGGTAGAGAGCAGTTCTTC. Translating it yields CASTRPGLAGREQFF.

Note on this clone: The junction and the germline gene differ at one end; a read error may be behind it. The V gene is TRBV4-1, the J gene TRBJ2-3; D gene unclear. The germline CDR1 and CDR2 sequences are MGHRA and YSYEKL. This CDR3 has 18 residues. CDR3 nucleotides: TGCGCCAGCAGACAAGATGCATTCTGGGAAAAGGACACAGATACGCAGTATTTT. As protein: CASRQDAFWEKDTDTQYF.

The chain links TRBV5-1 to TRBJ2-3; 7 bases align to TRBD2. The germline gives CDR1 SGHRS, CDR2 YFSETQ. The CDR3 sequence is 16 residues long. With 0 bases clipped from V and 1 base from J, the junction kept 5 bases outside the gene matches. The CDR3 DNA sequence: TGCGCCAGCAGCTTGGCCAACCTAGCGGGCACAGATACGCAGTATTTT. Residues: CASSLANLAGTDTQYF.

V and J are TRBV2 and TRBJ2-3, with D maybe TRBD2 (6 bases). Trimming took 7 bases from V and 2 from J, leaving 13 bases between them. Germline loops: CDR1 SNHLY, CDR2 FYNNEI. This CDR3 has 14 residues. CDR3 sequence (DNA): TGTGCCAGCAACCGGGAGTGGGCCACAGATACGCAGTATTTT. It is translated as CASNREWATDTQYF. The variable domain in full, with the rest retrieved from reference TRBV2 and TRBJ2-3, is EPEVTQTPSHQVTQMGQEVILRCVPISNHLYFYWYRQILGQKVEFLVSFYNNEISEKSEIFDDQFSVERPDGSNFTLKIRSTKLEDSAMYFCASNREWATDTQYFGPGTRLTVL.

The V call is TRBV18, the J call TRBJ2-2; D is tentatively TRBD1 or TRBD2 (5 bases each). Germline loops: CDR1 KGHSH, CDR2 LQKENI. Trimming took 2 bases from V and 4 from J, leaving 11 bases between them. The CDR3 sequence is 15 residues long. CDR3 in DNA: TGTGCCAGCTCACCAGGGACGACGGGCACCGGGGAGCTGTTTTTT. As protein: CASSPGTTGTGELFF.

This chain connects TRBV6-5 to TRBJ2-7; D may be TRBD1 (6 bases). The V end was cut by 5 bases, the J end by 2 bases, with 13 bases between. The CDR3 covers 14 residues. CDR1 is MNHEY, CDR2 SVGAGI, per germline. CDR3 bases: TGTGCCAGCAGTACAGGGACCCCTCCCTACGAGCAGTACTTC. Translation: CASSTGTPPYEQYF.

The chain combines TRBV5-5 with TRBJ2-7, with D maybe TRBD2 (6 bases). CDR1 SGHKS and CDR2 YYEKEE come from the germline V gene (reference sequence). This CDR3 contains 15 residues. The V end lost 4 bases, the J end lost 0 bases, and 14 bases lay between the germline ends. The CDR3 here is CASSLGTGVSYEQYF. The CDR3 DNA reads TGTGCCAGCAGCCTGGGGACGGGAGTCTCCTACGAGCAGTACTTC.

The chain uses TRBV5-1 and TRBJ1-1; no clear D gene. The CDR3 spans 13 residues. V was trimmed by 0 bases and J by 6 bases, leaving 9 bases between them. The V gene's germline CDR1 is SGHRS and CDR2 YFSETQ. The CDR3: CASSLGVNSEAFF. In DNA, the CDR3 is TGCGCCAGCAGCTTGGGAGTAAACTCTGAAGCTTTCTTT.

Comments on this clone: The same CDR3 can be traced to other DNA sequences in this sample. The V gene is TRBV9, the J gene TRBJ2-3, with D uncertain. The CDR3 totals 14 residues. V lost 0 bases and J 2 bases, leaving 7 bases between the germline ends. Germline V gene sequence: CDR1 SGDLS, CDR2 YYNGEE. CDR3 DNA: TGTGCCAGCAGCGTAGGAGGATCCACAGATACGCAGTATTTT. Translation: CASSVGGSTDTQYF.

The chain combines TRBV9 with TRBJ1-1; D call uncertain. The CDR3 totals 15 residues. Germline values: CDR1 SGDLS, CDR2 YYNGEE. Trimming left V 0 bases short and J 1 base short, with 10 bases between. In DNA, the CDR3 is TGTGCCAGCAGCGTAGGGGTGGCGGCGAACACTGAAGCTTTCTTT. This codes for CASSVGVAANTEAFF.

The CDR3 loop is CASSPLMTQGAEAFF. In DNA, the CDR3 is TGTGCCAGCAGCCCGCTCATGACCCAGGGCGCTGAAGCTTTCTTT. The chain uses TRBV14 and TRBJ1-1; tentative D call: TRBD1 (5 bases). V was pared by 4 bases and J by 6 bases, with 18 bases between. The CDR3 runs to 15 residues. Germline CDR1 and CDR2: SGHDN and FVKESK.

The chain carries TRBV30 and TRBJ2-7; 7 bases align to TRBD1. The CDR3 has 11 amino acids. CDR1 is GTSNPN and CDR2 is SVGIG in the germline V gene (reference sequence). Trimming cost V 5 bases and J 7 bases; bases outside gene matches: 5. CDR3 in DNA: TGTGCCTGGGGTCCCAGGGGGGAGCAGTACTTC. Translated, it gives CAWGPRGEQYF.